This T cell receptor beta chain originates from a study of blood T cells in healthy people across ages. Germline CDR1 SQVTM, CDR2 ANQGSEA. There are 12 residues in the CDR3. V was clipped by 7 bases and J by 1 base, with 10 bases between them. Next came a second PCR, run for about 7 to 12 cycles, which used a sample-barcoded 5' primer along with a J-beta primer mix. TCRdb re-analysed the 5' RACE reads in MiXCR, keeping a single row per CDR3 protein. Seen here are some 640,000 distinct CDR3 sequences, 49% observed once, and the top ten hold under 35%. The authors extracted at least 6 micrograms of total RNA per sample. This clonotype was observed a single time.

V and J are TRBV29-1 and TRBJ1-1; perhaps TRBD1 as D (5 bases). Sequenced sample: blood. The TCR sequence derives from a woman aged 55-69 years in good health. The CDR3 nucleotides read TGCAGCGCCCGGGGGTGGAACACTGAAGCTTTCTTT. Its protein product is CSARGWNTEAFF.